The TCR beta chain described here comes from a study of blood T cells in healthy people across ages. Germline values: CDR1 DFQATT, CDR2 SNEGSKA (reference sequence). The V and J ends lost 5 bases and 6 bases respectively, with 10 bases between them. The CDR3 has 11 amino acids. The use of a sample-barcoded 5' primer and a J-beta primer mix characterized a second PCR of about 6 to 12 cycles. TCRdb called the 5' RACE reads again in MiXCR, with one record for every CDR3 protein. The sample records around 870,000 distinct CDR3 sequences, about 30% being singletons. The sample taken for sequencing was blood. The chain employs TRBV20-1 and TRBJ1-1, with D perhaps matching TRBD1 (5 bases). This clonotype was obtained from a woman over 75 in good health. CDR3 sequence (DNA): TGCAGTGCTTTAGGGGTGGCTGAAGCTTTCTTT. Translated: CSALGVAEAFF.